This T cell receptor (beta chain) was obtained from a study of cytomegalovirus exposure and HLA in healthy donors. Study-wide findings and caveats: As a later analysis revealed, the rate of TCR association differed by HLA locus, with DRB1 most and HLA-C fewest. A later analysis appeared to link common viral pathogens to several of the most significant clusters. In a later analysis, TCR beta V- and J-gene trimming showed a link to a missense DCLRE1C variant.

As to this clone: Its cognate antigen is unknown.

PCR primers comprised 60 Vbeta and 13 Jbeta primers. Here immunoSEQ multiplex PCR was the method, and the copy in TCRdb shows in-frame clones only, minus some. The sample lists some 180,000 clones, more than 85% occurring once. The V and J ends lost 3 bases and 2 bases, in that order; junction bases with no gene match: 9. Germline lookup yields CDR1 ENHRY and CDR2 SYGVKD. This CDR3 has 18 amino acids. The sample consisted of PBMCs. The sequence derives from a girl under two years old in good health and CMV-seronegative. This chain joins TRBV10-3 and TRBJ2-1; 11 nucleotides line up with TRBD2. In nucleotides, the CDR3 is TGTGCCATCAGTGAATCCCCACTACTAGCGGGAGCCTACAATGAGCAGTTCTTC. This translates into CAISESPLLAGAYNEQFF.